This passage covers 28 T cell receptor beta chains from one sample sequenced in a study of response to subunit inactivated influenza vaccine. TCRdb independently ran MiXCR on the RT-PCR reads; one entry per CDR3 protein. The table shows 650,000 to 700,000 distinct CDR3 sequences, with 15% to 18% occurring only once. The specimen was PBMCs from blood, collected roughly 12 days after vaccination. The receptors were gathered from a man aged 50 to 59 who received an inactivated influenza vaccine.

J is TRBJ2-7 and V is TRBV7-9; no clear D gene. The V end was cut by 0 bases, the J end by 5 bases, with 5 bases between. This CDR3 is built from 12 residues. Per the germline V gene, CDR1 is SEHNR and CDR2 is FQNEAQ (reference sequence). CDR3 sequence: CASSLAYNEQYF. Written as DNA, the CDR3 is TGTGCCAGCAGCTTAGCTTACAACGAGCAGTACTTC. Together with reference TRBV7-9 and TRBJ2-7, the CDR3 gives the full variable domain: DTGVSQNPRHKITKRGQNVTFRCDPISEHNRLYWYRQTLGQGPEFLTYFQNEAQLEKSRLLSDRFSAERPKGSFSTLEIQRTEQGDSAMYLCASSLAYNEQYFGPGTRLTVT.

The sample holds a few counts of this clonotype. The genes are TRBV11-2 and TRBJ2-1, with a tentative D call TRBD1 (7 bases). This CDR3 comprises 16 residues. Deletions cut 5 bases from V and 6 bases from J, with 20 bases between. CDR1 and CDR2 (germline): SGHAT, FQNNGV. CDR3: CASSLRGTASGNEQFF. CDR3 coding DNA: TGTGCCAGCAGCCTACGCGGGACAGCTTCAGGCAATGAGCAGTTCTTC.

This sequence joins TRBV5-6 and TRBJ1-2, with D uncertain. The V end was cut by 2 bases, the J end by 2 bases, with 10 bases between. This CDR3 has 14 amino acids. Germline V gives CDR1 SGHDT, CDR2 YYEEEE. CDR3 residues: CASSFSGLNYGYTF. In nucleotides, the CDR3 is TGTGCCAGCAGCTTTAGCGGCCTGAACTATGGCTACACCTTC.

In this sample, this clonotype turned up many times. This chain connects TRBV5-6 to TRBJ1-4, with D possibly matching TRBD1 (6 bases). Germline V gives CDR1 SGHDT, CDR2 YYEEEE. V lost 2 bases and J 0 bases, leaving 11 bases between the germline ends. The CDR3 extends over 16 amino acids. CDR3 region: CASSFTTGATNEKLFF. The CDR3 DNA reads as TGTGCCAGCAGCTTCACGACAGGAGCAACTAATGAAAAACTGTTTTTT.

This clonotype occurred a few times. The DNA for the CDR3 is TGCAGTGCTAGATTGGTGATGAACACTGAAGCTTTCTTT. Translating it yields CSARLVMNTEAFF. This sequence joins TRBV20-1 and TRBJ1-1; the D is unclear. V gave up 2 bases and J gave up 0 bases, with 7 bases separating them. There are 13 residues in the CDR3. The germline CDR1 and CDR2 sequences are DFQATT and SNEGSKA (reference sequence).

V and J are TRBV12-3 or TRBV12-4 and TRBJ1-2; a weak D match, TRBD1 (6 bases). V gave up 4 bases and J gave up 8 bases, with 14 bases separating them. CDR3 length: 13 residues. In DNA form, the CDR3 reads TGTGCCAGCAGTTGGGGGGGCCTTCAGGGCTACACCTTC. Protein sequence: CASSWGGLQGYTF.

This clonotype was seen more than once but under ten times. J is TRBJ2-2 and V is TRBV7-3, with a possible D match to TRBD1 (6 bases). CDR3 length: 16 residues. The V gene's germline CDR1 is SGHTA and CDR2 FQGTGA. V lost 5 bases to trimming and J lost 3 bases, with 16 bases between them. In nucleotides, the CDR3 is TGTGCCAGCAGCCCCCTGGTGACAGGCGACACCGGGGAGCTGTTTTTT. Translation: CASSPLVTGDTGELFF.

This clonotype occurred a few times. V is TRBV7-2 and J is TRBJ2-7, with D possibly being TRBD1 (5 bases). The CDR3 is made up of 15 amino acids. Germline V gives CDR1 SGHTA, CDR2 FQGNSA. V was shortened by 2 bases and J by 0 bases, with 11 bases between the two germline ends. The CDR3 sequence is CASSLRRVGSYEQYF. CDR3 coding DNA: TGTGCCAGCAGCTTACGCAGGGTCGGCTCCTACGAGCAGTACTTC.

In its sample, this clonotype was seen a few times. This chain links TRBV28 with TRBJ1-1, with D possibly matching TRBD1 (5 bases). V dropped 3 bases and J dropped 8 bases, with 16 bases sitting between them. The CDR3 spans 14 residues. Germline CDR1 is MDHEN and CDR2 is SYDVKM. The CDR3 sequence is CASSFPPYRYEAFF. The CDR3, as DNA: TGTGCCAGCAGTTTCCCCCCCTACAGGTACGAAGCTTTCTTT.

A few counts support this clonotype. This chain connects TRBV5-6 to TRBJ1-1; D ambiguous. In germline, CDR1 is SGHDT, CDR2 YYEEEE. Trimming pared 0 bases from V and 2 bases from J, leaving 14 bases between. The CDR3 runs to 16 residues. The CDR3 spells CASSLGSILANTEAFF. The CDR3 DNA reads as TGTGCCAGCAGCTTGGGTAGTATCTTGGCCAACACTGAAGCTTTCTTT.

The rearrangement links TRBV28 to TRBJ2-1; perhaps TRBD2 as D (6 bases). V was cut by 9 bases and J by 1 base, with 13 bases left in between. Germline V gives CDR1 MDHEN, CDR2 SYDVKM. This CDR3 is 14 amino acids long. This chain's CDR3 is CASTSPSSYNEQFF. The CDR3 DNA reads as TGTGCCAGTACTAGCCCCTCTTCCTACAATGAGCAGTTCTTC. Complete variable domain (other parts from reference TRBV28 and TRBJ2-1): DVKVTQSSRYLVKRTGEKVFLECVQDMDHENMFWYRQDPGLGLRLIYFSYDVKMKEKGDIPEGYSVSREKKERFSLILESASTNQTSMYLCASTSPSSYNEQFFGPGTRLTVL.

This sequence joins TRBV24-1 and TRBJ2-1; the match to TRBD1 covers 12 bases. Germline V CDR1 and CDR2: KGHDR, SFDVKD. The CDR3 has 15 amino acids. Trimming cost V 4 bases and J 8 bases; bases outside gene matches: 5. The CDR3 nucleotides are TGTGCCACCAGTGAACCGGGACAGGGGGCCTATGAGCAGTTCTTC. Encoded protein: CATSEPGQGAYEQFF.

A few counts support this clonotype. The chain links TRBV27 to TRBJ1-1; D possibly corresponds to TRBD1 (5 bases). Germline V gene lookup returns CDR1 MNHEY and CDR2 SMNVEV (reference sequence). The CDR3 loop spans 13 amino acids. V was cut by 3 bases and J by 3 bases, with 8 bases left in between. Here the CDR3 DNA reads TGTGCCAGCAGTTTCGGCAGGGACACTGAAGCTTTCTTT. This gives the protein CASSFGRDTEAFF.

J is TRBJ2-1 and V is TRBV6-5; D is undetermined. CDR3 length equals 13 residues. The V and J ends lost 2 bases and 6 bases respectively, with 8 bases between them. Germline CDR1 is MNHEY and CDR2 is SVGAGI. CDR3 amino acids: CASSYPSSNEQFF. For the CDR3, the DNA is TGTGCCAGCAGTTACCCGTCAAGCAATGAGCAGTTCTTC.

This chain connects TRBV7-2 to TRBJ1-1; D uncertain. The length of the CDR3 is 14 residues. The ends were cut back, 5 bases at V and 0 bases at J, with 10 bases in the middle. CDR1 and CDR2 (germline): SGHTA, FQGNSA. CDR3 nucleotides: TGTGCCAGCAGCCGCACAGAAATGAACACTGAAGCTTTCTTT. This codes for CASSRTEMNTEAFF.

This clonotype appeared a few times. The chain combines TRBV3-1 with TRBJ1-2; TRBD1 aligns across 7 bases. The CDR3 is made up of 13 amino acids. Germline assignment: CDR1 LGHDT and CDR2 YNNKEL (reference sequence). With 1 base clipped from V and 8 bases from J, the junction kept 4 bases outside the gene matches. The CDR3 spells CASSQARGGGYTF. The CDR3 region has the DNA TGTGCCAGCAGCCAAGCCAGGGGGGGAGGCTACACCTTC.

This clonotype was picked up a small number of times. The rearrangement joins TRBV7-9 to TRBJ1-1; TRBD1 agrees at 11 bases. Germline trimming cut 1 base from V and 4 bases from J; bases unmatched to any gene: 5. Per the germline V gene, CDR1 is SEHNR and CDR2 is FQNEAQ (reference sequence). The CDR3 contains 16 residues. The CDR3: CASSLGRTGGGTEAFF. CDR3 DNA sequence: TGTGCCAGCAGCTTAGGCCGGACAGGGGGCGGCACTGAAGCTTTCTTT.

In this sample, this clonotype turned up a few times. The rearrangement joins TRBV7-9 to TRBJ2-1; 10 bases match TRBD2. CDR1 is SEHNR, CDR2 FQNEAQ, per germline (reference sequence). The CDR3 sequence is 17 residues long. The trim removed 5 bases at V and 7 bases at J, leaving 14 bases unmatched. The CDR3: CASSATRLAGARNEQFF. For the CDR3, the DNA is TGTGCCAGCAGCGCAACCCGGCTAGCGGGAGCTAGGAATGAGCAGTTCTTC.

This clonotype was detected only a few times. The V and J genes are TRBV6-5 and TRBJ2-2; the D call may be TRBD1 or TRBD2 (5 bases each). Germline loops: CDR1 MNHEY, CDR2 SVGAGI. This CDR3 has 14 residues. Trimming stripped 2 bases from V and 7 bases from J, with 11 bases between. The CDR3 is CASSYLPGGGELFF. The CDR3 DNA sequence: TGTGCCAGCAGTTACCTACCTGGGGGCGGGGAGCTGTTTTTT.

This clonotype occurred a few times. The V call is TRBV11-2, the J call TRBJ2-3; 12 bases are shared with TRBD2. CDR3 size: 19 residues. Germline CDR1 and CDR2: SGHAT and FQNNGV. V trimming: 0 bases; J trimming: 0 bases; junction bases outside the gene matches: 7. CDR3 DNA sequence: TGTGCCAGCAGCTTAGATTCAGGACTAGCGGGGCCCAGCACAGATACGCAGTATTTT. Amino acid sequence: CASSLDSGLAGPSTDTQYF.

In its sample, this clonotype was seen a few times. V gene TRBV5-1 combines with J gene TRBJ1-4; 9 positions match TRBD1. The V gene's germline CDR1 is SGHRS and CDR2 YFSETQ. The CDR3 covers 14 residues. J gave up 7 bases and V 7 bases, and 8 bases lay outside the gene matches. The CDR3: CASRAGTGPEKLFF. CDR3 DNA: TGCGCCAGCCGCGCCGGGACAGGGCCTGAAAAACTGTTTTTT. Supplemented by reference TRBV5-1 and TRBJ1-4, the full variable domain reads KAGVTQTPRYLIKTRGQQVTLSCSPISGHRSVSWYQQTPGQGLQFLFEYFSETQRNKGNFPGRFSGRQFSNSRSEMNVSTLELGDSALYLCASRAGTGPEKLFFGSGTQLSVL.

This clonotype was counted many times. The rearrangement joins TRBV28 to TRBJ2-2; 11 bases fit TRBD2. V shed 3 bases, J shed 6 bases, and the junction held 3 bases outside the gene matches. The germline CDR1 and CDR2 sequences are MDHEN and SYDVKM. The CDR3 length is 15 residues. CDR3 nucleotides: TGTGCCAGCAGTTTTAGCGGGGGGGCCTCCGGGGAGCTGTTTTTT. Translating gives CASSFSGGASGELFF.

The rearrangement joins TRBV7-6 to TRBJ2-2, with 10 bases lining up with TRBD2. CDR1 and CDR2 from the germline V gene are SGHVS and FNYEAQ. V dropped 2 bases and J dropped 3; count of bases not matched to a gene: 3. The CDR3 loop spans 16 amino acids. The CDR3 DNA follows: TGTGCCAGCAGCTTATCGGGACTAGCGTACACCGGGGAGCTGTTTTTT. Its translation: CASSLSGLAYTGELFF.

J is TRBJ2-5 and V is TRBV12-3 or TRBV12-4; TRBD1 might be the D (6 bases). The CDR3 is 15 amino acids. V was trimmed by 6 bases and J by 3 bases, leaving 17 bases between them. The CDR3 spells CASRASGERKETQYF. The CDR3 DNA is TGTGCCAGCAGGGCATCAGGGGAGAGGAAAGAGACCCAGTACTTC.

V gene TRBV12-3 or TRBV12-4 combines with J gene TRBJ1-2, with TRBD1 identical over 10 bases. This CDR3 region has 14 residues. V trimming: 5 bases; J trimming: 6 bases; junction bases outside the gene matches: 6. CDR3 region: CASSRTGGYDGYTF. The CDR3 nucleotides read TGTGCCAGCAGTCGGACAGGGGGTTATGATGGCTACACCTTC.

The rearrangement uses TRBV6-5 and TRBJ2-6, with 7 bases lining up with TRBD1. Unmatched junction bases numbered 5, after V lost 2 bases and J lost 1 base. The CDR3 covers 17 residues. CDR1 is MNHEY and CDR2 is SVGAGI in the germline V gene. The CDR3 coding sequence is TGTGCCAGCAGTTACGTCTACAGGGGTTCTGGGGCCAACGTCCTGACTTTC. It encodes CASSYVYRGSGANVLTF.

The genes are TRBV4-3 and TRBJ1-1; D is ambiguous. V lost 3 bases, J lost 1 base, and 6 bases lay in between. This CDR3 is 13 amino acids long. CDR1 and CDR2 from the germline V gene are LGHNA and YSLEER. The CDR3: CASSQRSNTEAFF. CDR3 DNA: TGCGCCAGCAGCCAGCGTTCGAACACTGAAGCTTTCTTT.

Many counts were recorded for this clonotype. The chain recombines TRBV29-1 with TRBJ2-7; the match to TRBD2 covers 8 bases. Trimming at V came to 5 bases and at J to 5 bases, leaving 8 bases not matched to a gene. Germline CDR1 SQVTM, CDR2 ANQGSEA. This CDR3 region has 13 residues. The CDR3 region is CSVRTSGTNEQYF. CDR3 nucleotides: TGCAGCGTTAGAACTAGCGGAACAAACGAGCAGTACTTC.